Following are 3 T cell receptor beta chains from one sample sequenced in a study of blood T cell repertoires in COVID-19 (TCRdb year 2020). Receptor libraries were prepared by the immunoSEQ multiplex PCR assay. The table comes from immuneACCESS by way of TCRdb, which keeps in-frame sequences with V and J called. Part of the clones is missing from these tables; in studies checked, under half for an unresolved V gene and the rest for unknown reasons. This sample comprises about 95,000 clones, approximately 88% of them detected only once. About 3.2% of the sample comes from the top ten. Sequenced: peripheral blood. All receptors come from a woman aged 65 to 85 with acute or convalescent COVID-19.

This rearrangement joins TRBV6-5 to TRBJ1-6; a weak D match, TRBD1 (6 bases). Germline CDR1 and CDR2: MNHEY and SVGAGI. This CDR3 has 14 amino acids. V was shortened by 5 bases and J by 3 bases, with 8 bases between the two germline ends. For the CDR3, the DNA is TGTGCCAGCAGTACACAGGGCTATAATTCACCCCTCCACTTT. This codes for CASSTQGYNSPLHF.

The CDR3 bases are TGCGCCAGCAGCGCCCCGCGGCAGAGCTCCTACAATGAGCAGTTCTTC. Residues: CASSAPRQSSYNEQFF. This chain uses TRBV5-1 with TRBJ2-1; no reliable D call. V was trimmed by 4 bases and J by 0 bases, leaving 14 bases between them. The V gene's germline CDR1 is SGHRS and CDR2 YFSETQ. The CDR3 runs 16 residues.

This chain joins TRBV10-1 and TRBJ2-5; the D gene is possibly TRBD2 (5 bases). There are 13 residues in the CDR3. Per germline, CDR1 WNHNN and CDR2 SYGVQD (reference sequence). Deletions cut 2 bases from V and 5 bases from J, with 9 bases between. The CDR3 nucleotides are TGCGCCAGCAGTGAGCCGGGATCGGAGACCCAGTACTTC. It codes for CASSEPGSETQYF.